This T cell receptor (beta chain) is drawn from a study of beta chain features in type 1 diabetes. Isolated RNA was reverse transcribed in full, so expressed TCRB transcripts were sequenced. The data were produced by immunoSEQ multiplex PCR, yet TCRdb's version contains in-frame clones alone and is incomplete. The data contain some 640,000 clones, about 14% of them singletons. The study, taken as a whole, reports: A moderate, significant TCRB CDR3 shortening appeared in type 1 diabetes across four CD4+ subsets.

This clone showed up just a few times. What it binds is unknown. A read error may account for a junction end that differs from germline. The TCR originated in a man aged 18 to 29 with type 1 diabetes. The specimen sequenced was naive CD4+ T cells from blood.

CDR3 DNA: TGCAGCCTTGAGGAGGACGGCTACACCTTC. Translating it yields CSLEEDGYTF. This rearrangement joins TRBV29-1 to TRBJ1-2, with D unresolved. The CDR3 is made up of 10 amino acids. Germline CDR1 SQVTM, CDR2 ANQGSEA.